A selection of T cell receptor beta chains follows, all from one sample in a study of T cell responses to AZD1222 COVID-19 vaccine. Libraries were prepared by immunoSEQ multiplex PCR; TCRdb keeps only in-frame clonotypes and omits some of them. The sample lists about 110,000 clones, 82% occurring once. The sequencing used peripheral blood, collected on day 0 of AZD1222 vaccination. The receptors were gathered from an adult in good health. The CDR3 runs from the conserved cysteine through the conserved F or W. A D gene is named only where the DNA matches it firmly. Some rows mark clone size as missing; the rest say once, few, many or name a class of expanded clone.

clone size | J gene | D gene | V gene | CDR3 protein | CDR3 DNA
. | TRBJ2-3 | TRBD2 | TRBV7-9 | CASSLRGGSTDTQYF | TGTGCCAGCAGCCTGCGGGGGGGTAGCACAGATACGCAGTATTTT
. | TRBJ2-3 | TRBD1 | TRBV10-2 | CASGTGRADTQYF | TGCGCCAGCGGGACAGGGAGGGCAGATACGCAGTATTTT
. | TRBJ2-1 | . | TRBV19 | CASSMNNNEQFF | TGTGCCAGTAGTATGAATAACAATGAGCAGTTCTTC
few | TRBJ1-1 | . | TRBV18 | CASSPQGLDRSF | TGTGCCAGCTCACCACAGGGCCTAGATAGGTCCTTT
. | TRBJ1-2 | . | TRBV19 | CASMEGFISYGYTF | TGTGCCAGTATGGAGGGCTTCATTTCCTATGGCTACACCTTC
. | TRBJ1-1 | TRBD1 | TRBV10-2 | CASSVGWGQGRDTEAFF | TGCGCCAGCAGTGTCGGGTGGGGACAGGGTCGGGACACTGAAGCTTTCTTT
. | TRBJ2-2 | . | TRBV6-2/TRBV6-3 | CASSYSLSTNTNTGELFF | TGTGCCAGCAGTTACTCGTTGAGCACGAATACGAACACCGGGGAGCTGTTTTTT
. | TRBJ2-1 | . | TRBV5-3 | CARSSPSPSYNEQFF | TGTGCCAGAAGCTCACCTAGTCCCTCCTACAATGAGCAGTTCTTC
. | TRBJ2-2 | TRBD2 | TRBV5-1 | CASSLQRGGDTGELFF | TGCGCCAGCAGCTTACAGCGGGGGGGAGACACCGGGGAGCTGTTTTTT
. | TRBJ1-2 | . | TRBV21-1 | CASSCGSWINYGYTF | TGTGCCAGCAGCTGTGGGAGTTGGATTAACTATGGCTACACCTTC
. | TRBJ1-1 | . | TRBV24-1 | CATSDGVVSLNTEAFF | TGTGCCACCAGTGATGGGGTGGTCTCACTTAACACTGAAGCTTTCTTT
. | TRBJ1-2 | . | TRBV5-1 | CASSAAGGYSTYGYTF | TGCGCCAGCAGCGCCGCGGGGGGCTACTCTACCTATGGCTACACCTTC
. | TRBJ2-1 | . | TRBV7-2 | CASSLSFRGGYNEQFF | TGTGCCAGCAGCTTAAGTTTCAGGGGTGGGTACAATGAGCAGTTCTTC
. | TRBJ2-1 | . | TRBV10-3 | CAIRPGPPDYNEQFF | TGTGCCATCAGACCGGGGCCTCCCGACTACAATGAGCAGTTCTTC
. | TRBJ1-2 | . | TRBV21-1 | CASSKVHRQARFNLLIGYTF | TGTGCCAGCAGCAAAGTACACCGACAGGCGAGGTTCAACCTATTAATAGGCTACACCTTC
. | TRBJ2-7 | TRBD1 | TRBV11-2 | CASSLTGGVYEQYF | TGTGCCAGCAGCTTAACAGGGGGCGTCTACGAGCAGTACTTC
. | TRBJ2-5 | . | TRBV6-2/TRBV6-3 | CASSLLIGARETQYF | TGTGCCAGCAGCCTCCTCATCGGTGCGAGGGAGACCCAGTACTTC
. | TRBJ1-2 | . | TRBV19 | CASSPRGQGIYGYTF | TGTGCCAGTAGCCCGCGCGGCCAAGGGATCTATGGCTACACCTTC
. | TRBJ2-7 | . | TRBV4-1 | CASSQYPGDYEQYF | TGCGCCAGCAGCCAGTACCCAGGGGATTACGAGCAGTACTTC
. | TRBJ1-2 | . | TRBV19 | CASSISGVGYTF | TGTGCCAGTAGTATCTCGGGGGTCGGCTACACCTTC
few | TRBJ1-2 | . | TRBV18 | CASSPTGSAYGYTF | TGTGCCAGCTCACCGACCGGGTCTGCCTATGGCTACACCTTC
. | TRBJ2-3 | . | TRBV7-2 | CASSLFRRSYTSTDTQYF | TGTGCCAGCAGCTTATTCCGCCGAAGCTACACTAGCACAGATACGCAGTATTTT
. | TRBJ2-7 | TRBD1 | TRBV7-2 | CASSSWTGAYEQYF | TGTGCCAGCAGCTCATGGACAGGGGCCTACGAGCAGTACTTC
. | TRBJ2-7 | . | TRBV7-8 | CASSMTSYEQYF | TGTGCCAGCAGCATGACTTCCTACGAGCAGTACTTC
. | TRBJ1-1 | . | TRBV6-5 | CASSRDEAFF | TGTGCCAGCAGCAGAGATGAAGCTTTCTTT
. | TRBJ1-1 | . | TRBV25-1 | CASSEYHREQMNTEAFF | TGTGCCAGCAGTGAATATCATAGAGAACAGATGAACACTGAAGCTTTCTTT
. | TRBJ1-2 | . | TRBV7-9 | CASSFRGSTETGYTF | TGTGCCAGCAGCTTTCGTGGATCGACAGAGACTGGCTACACCTTC